Listed below are T cell receptor beta chains from one sample, sequenced in a study of blood T cell repertoires in COVID-19. Profiled with immunoSEQ multiplex PCR; TCRdb holds only in-frame clones, not every one. The sample includes over 150,000 clones, roughly 89% of them seen just once. Sequencing was done on a sample of peripheral blood. Every receptor here comes from a man aged 50 or older with acute or convalescent COVID-19. Both conserved end residues are part of each CDR3. D genes are given only for firm matches. For some rows the clone size is stated as once, few or many, or as a class when expanded; others skip it.

abundance: -; v_gene: TRBV5-5; d_gene: -; j_gene: TRBJ2-5; len: 14; CDR3aa: CASSFLRAREDQYF; CDR3nt: TGTGCCAGCAGCTTTTTGAGGGCCCGGGAAGACCAGTACTTC
abundance: few; v_gene: TRBV25-1; d_gene: -; j_gene: TRBJ1-2; len: 12; CDR3aa: CASSGEGRSYTF; CDR3nt: TGTGCCAGCAGTGGAGAGGGCCGAAGCTACACCTTC
abundance: -; v_gene: TRBV28; d_gene: -; j_gene: TRBJ1-2; len: 13; CDR3aa: CALRGAADYGYTF; CDR3nt: TGTGCCTTGCGCGGGGCGGCCGACTATGGCTACACCTTC
abundance: -; v_gene: TRBV3-1/TRBV3-2; d_gene: TRBD1; j_gene: TRBJ1-1; len: 12; CDR3aa: CASSHQGEEAFF; CDR3nt: TGTGCCAGCAGCCACCAGGGGGAGGAAGCTTTCTTT
abundance: -; v_gene: TRBV5-4; d_gene: TRBD1; j_gene: TRBJ1-6; len: 16; CDR3aa: CASSSQGATYNSPLHF; CDR3nt: TGTGCCAGCAGCTCTCAGGGGGCGACCTATAATTCACCCCTCCACTTT
abundance: -; v_gene: TRBV5-4; d_gene: TRBD2; j_gene: TRBJ2-2; len: 14; CDR3aa: CATGLAGGAGELFF; CDR3nt: TGTGCCACGGGACTAGCGGGGGGCGCCGGGGAGCTGTTTTTT
abundance: few; v_gene: TRBV9; d_gene: TRBD1; j_gene: TRBJ1-6; len: 15; CDR3aa: CASSATGQENSPLHF; CDR3nt: TGTGCCAGCAGCGCGACGGGACAGGAGAATTCACCCCTCCACTTT
abundance: -; v_gene: TRBV19; d_gene: TRBD1; j_gene: TRBJ2-2; len: 14; CDR3aa: CASSSHRGTGELFF; CDR3nt: TGTGCCAGTAGTAGCCACAGGGGCACCGGGGAGCTGTTTTTT
abundance: -; v_gene: TRBV9; d_gene: TRBD1; j_gene: TRBJ2-1; len: 15; CDR3aa: CASSPFFTGGGEQFF; CDR3nt: TGTGCCAGCAGCCCCTTCTTTACAGGGGGAGGTGAGCAGTTCTTC
abundance: -; v_gene: TRBV4-2; d_gene: TRBD2; j_gene: TRBJ2-5; len: 16; CDR3aa: CASSLRGTSGTETQYF; CDR3nt: TGTGCCAGCAGCTTAAGGGGGACTAGCGGGACCGAGACCCAGTACTTC